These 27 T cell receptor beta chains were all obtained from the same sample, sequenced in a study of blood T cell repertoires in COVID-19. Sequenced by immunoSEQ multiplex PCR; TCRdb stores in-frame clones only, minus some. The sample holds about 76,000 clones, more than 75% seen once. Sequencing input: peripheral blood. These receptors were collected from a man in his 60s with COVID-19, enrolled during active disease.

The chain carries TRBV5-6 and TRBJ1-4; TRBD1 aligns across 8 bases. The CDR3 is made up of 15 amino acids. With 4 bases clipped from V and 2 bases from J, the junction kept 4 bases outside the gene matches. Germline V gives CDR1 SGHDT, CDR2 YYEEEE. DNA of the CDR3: TGTGCCAGCAGCCCGGGACAGGTCACTAATGAAAAACTGTTTTTT. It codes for CASSPGQVTNEKLFF. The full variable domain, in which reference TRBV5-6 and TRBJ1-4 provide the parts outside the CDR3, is DAGVTQSPTHLIKTRGQQVTLRCSPKSGHDTVSWYQQALGQGPQFIFQYYEEEERQRGNFPDRFSGHQFPNYSSELNVNALLLGDSALYLCASSPGQVTNEKLFFGSGTQLSVL.

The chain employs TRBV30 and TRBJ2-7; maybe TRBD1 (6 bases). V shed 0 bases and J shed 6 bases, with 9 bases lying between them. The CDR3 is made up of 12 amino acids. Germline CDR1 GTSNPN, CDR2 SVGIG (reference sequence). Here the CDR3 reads CAWSVQGFEQYF. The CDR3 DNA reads TGTGCCTGGAGTGTTCAGGGGTTCGAGCAGTACTTC.

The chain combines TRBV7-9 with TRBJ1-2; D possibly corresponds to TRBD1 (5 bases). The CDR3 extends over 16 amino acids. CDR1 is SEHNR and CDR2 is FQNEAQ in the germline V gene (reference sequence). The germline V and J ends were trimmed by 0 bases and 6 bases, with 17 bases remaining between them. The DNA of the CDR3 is TGTGCCAGCAGCTTAGCGTTGGGGGGTAATCGGGATGGCTACACCTTC. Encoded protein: CASSLALGGNRDGYTF. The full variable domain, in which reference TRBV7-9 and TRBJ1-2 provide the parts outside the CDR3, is DTGVSQNPRHKITKRGQNVTFRCDPISEHNRLYWYRQTLGQGPEFLTYFQNEAQLEKSRLLSDRFSAERPKGSFSTLEIQRTEQGDSAMYLCASSLALGGNRDGYTFGSGTRLTVV.

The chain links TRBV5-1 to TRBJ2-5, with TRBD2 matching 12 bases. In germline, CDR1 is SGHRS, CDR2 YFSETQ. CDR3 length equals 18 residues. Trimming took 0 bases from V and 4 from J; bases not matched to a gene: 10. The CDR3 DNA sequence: TGCGCCAGCAGCTTGGGGGGACTAGCGGGTGGGTCTGCAGAGACCCAGTACTTC. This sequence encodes CASSLGGLAGGSAETQYF. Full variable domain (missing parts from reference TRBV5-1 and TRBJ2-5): KAGVTQTPRYLIKTRGQQVTLSCSPISGHRSVSWYQQTPGQGLQFLFEYFSETQRNKGNFPGRFSGRQFSNSRSEMNVSTLELGDSALYLCASSLGGLAGGSAETQYFGPGTRLLVL.

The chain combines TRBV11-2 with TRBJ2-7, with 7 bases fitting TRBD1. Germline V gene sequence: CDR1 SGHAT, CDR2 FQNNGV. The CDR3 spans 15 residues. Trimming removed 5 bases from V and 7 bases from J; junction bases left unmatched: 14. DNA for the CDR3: TGTGCCAGCAGCACCGCCGGGACAGCCACCCCGGAGCAGTACTTC. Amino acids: CASSTAGTATPEQYF.

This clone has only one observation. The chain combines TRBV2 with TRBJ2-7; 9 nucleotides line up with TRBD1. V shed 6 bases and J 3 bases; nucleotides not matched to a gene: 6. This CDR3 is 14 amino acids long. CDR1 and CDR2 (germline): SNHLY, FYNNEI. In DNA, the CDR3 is TGTGCCAGCAGCGAGGACAGGGGCCACTACGAGCAGTACTTC. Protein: CASSEDRGHYEQYF. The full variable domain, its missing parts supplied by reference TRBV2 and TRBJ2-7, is EPEVTQTPSHQVTQMGQEVILRCVPISNHLYFYWYRQILGQKVEFLVSFYNNEISEKSEIFDDQFSVERPDGSNFTLKIRSTKLEDSAMYFCASSEDRGHYEQYFGPGTRLTVT.

CDR3 sequence: CASSVAPTSGGYEQYF. As DNA, the CDR3 is TGTGCCAGCAGCGTAGCCCCGACTAGCGGGGGGTACGAGCAGTACTTC. This chain connects TRBV9 to TRBJ2-7, with 13 bases identical to TRBD2. V lost 0 bases to trimming and J lost 4 bases; unmatched junction nucleotides: 4. This CDR3 comprises 16 residues. Looked up from germline, CDR1 is SGDLS and CDR2 is YYNGEE.

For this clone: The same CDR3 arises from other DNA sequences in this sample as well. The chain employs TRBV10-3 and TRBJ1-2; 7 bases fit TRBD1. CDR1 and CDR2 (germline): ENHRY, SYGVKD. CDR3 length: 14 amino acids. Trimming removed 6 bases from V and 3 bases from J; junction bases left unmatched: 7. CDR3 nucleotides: TGTGCCATCAGCCGAGACAGGGTAGACTATGGCTACACCTTC. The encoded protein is CAISRDRVDYGYTF.

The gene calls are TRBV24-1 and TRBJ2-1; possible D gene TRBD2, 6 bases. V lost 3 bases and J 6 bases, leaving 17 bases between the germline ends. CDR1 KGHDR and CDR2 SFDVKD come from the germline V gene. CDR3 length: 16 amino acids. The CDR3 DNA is TGTGCCACCAGTGATCTGGACGCCCCGACTAGCAATGAGCAGTTCTTC. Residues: CATSDLDAPTSNEQFF.

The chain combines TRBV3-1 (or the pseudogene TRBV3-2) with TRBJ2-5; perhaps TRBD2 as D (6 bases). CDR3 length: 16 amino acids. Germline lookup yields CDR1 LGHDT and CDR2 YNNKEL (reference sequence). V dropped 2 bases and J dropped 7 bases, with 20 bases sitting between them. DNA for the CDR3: TGTGCCAGCAGCCAAAGTAGCGGTTCGAATCAGGGGACCCAGTACTTC. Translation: CASSQSSGSNQGTQYF.

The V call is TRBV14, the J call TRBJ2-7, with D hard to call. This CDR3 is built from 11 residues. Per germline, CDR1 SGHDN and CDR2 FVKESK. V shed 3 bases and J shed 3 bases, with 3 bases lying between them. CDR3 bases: TGTGCCAGCAGCCACAGCTACGAGCAGTACTTC. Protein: CASSHSYEQYF.

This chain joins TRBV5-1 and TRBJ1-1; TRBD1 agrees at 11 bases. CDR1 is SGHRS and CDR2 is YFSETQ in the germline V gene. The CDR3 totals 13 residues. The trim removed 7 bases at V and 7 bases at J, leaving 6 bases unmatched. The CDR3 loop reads CASSGQGDDEAFF. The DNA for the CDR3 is TGCGCCAGCTCGGGACAGGGGGATGATGAAGCTTTCTTT. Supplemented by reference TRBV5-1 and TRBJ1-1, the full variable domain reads KAGVTQTPRYLIKTRGQQVTLSCSPISGHRSVSWYQQTPGQGLQFLFEYFSETQRNKGNFPGRFSGRQFSNSRSEMNVSTLELGDSALYLCASSGQGDDEAFFGQGTRLTVV.

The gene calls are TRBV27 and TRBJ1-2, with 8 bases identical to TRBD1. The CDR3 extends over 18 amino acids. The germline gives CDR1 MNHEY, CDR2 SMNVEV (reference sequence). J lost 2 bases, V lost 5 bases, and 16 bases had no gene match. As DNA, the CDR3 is TGTGCCAGCAGTGCATGGGGAATTACAGGGGGACAAAACTATGGCTACACCTTC. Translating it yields CASSAWGITGGQNYGYTF.

This CDR3 is CASSPQGARTDTEAFF. Here the CDR3 DNA reads TGTGCCAGCTCACCACAGGGGGCTCGAACGGACACTGAAGCTTTCTTT. This chain uses TRBV18 with TRBJ1-1; TRBD1 matches 7 bases. CDR3 length: 16 amino acids. Per the germline V gene, CDR1 is KGHSH and CDR2 is LQKENI. J was trimmed by 3 bases and V by 1 base; bases with no gene match: 8.

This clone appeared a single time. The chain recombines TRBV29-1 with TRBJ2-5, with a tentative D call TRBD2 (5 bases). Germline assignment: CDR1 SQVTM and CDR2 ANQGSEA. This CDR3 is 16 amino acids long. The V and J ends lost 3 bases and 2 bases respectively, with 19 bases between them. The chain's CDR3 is CSVEKDSNLAQETQYF. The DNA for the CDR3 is TGCAGCGTTGAGAAGGACTCCAACCTAGCACAAGAGACCCAGTACTTC.

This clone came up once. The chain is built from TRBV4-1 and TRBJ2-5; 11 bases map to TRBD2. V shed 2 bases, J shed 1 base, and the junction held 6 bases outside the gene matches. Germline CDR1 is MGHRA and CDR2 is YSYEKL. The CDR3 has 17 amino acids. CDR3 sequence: CASSQPTGTSGQETQYF. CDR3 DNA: TGCGCCAGCAGCCAACCCACCGGGACTAGCGGCCAAGAGACCCAGTACTTC.

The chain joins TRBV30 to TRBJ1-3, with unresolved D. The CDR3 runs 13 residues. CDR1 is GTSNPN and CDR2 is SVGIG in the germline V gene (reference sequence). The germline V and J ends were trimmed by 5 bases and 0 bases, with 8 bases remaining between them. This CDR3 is CAWGHYSGNTIYF. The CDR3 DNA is TGTGCCTGGGGCCACTACTCTGGAAACACCATATATTTT.

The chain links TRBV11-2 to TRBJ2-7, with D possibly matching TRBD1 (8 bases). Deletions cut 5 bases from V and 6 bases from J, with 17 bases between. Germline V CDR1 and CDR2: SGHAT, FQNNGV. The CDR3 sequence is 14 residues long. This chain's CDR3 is CASSQRTGRGEQYF. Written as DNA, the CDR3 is TGTGCCAGCAGCCAAAGGACAGGGAGGGGCGAGCAGTACTTC.

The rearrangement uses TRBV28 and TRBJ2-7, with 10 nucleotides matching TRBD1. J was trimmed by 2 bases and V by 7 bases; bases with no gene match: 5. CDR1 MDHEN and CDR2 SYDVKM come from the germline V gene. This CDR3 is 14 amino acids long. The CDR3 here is CASKGGTGAYEQYF. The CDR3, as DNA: TGTGCCAGCAAAGGGGGGACAGGGGCCTACGAGCAGTACTTC.

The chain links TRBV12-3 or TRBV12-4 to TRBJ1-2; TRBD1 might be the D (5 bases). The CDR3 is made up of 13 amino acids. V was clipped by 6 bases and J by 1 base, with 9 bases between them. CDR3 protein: CASRPDSNYGYTF. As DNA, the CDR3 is TGTGCCAGCAGACCCGACAGTAACTATGGCTACACCTTC.

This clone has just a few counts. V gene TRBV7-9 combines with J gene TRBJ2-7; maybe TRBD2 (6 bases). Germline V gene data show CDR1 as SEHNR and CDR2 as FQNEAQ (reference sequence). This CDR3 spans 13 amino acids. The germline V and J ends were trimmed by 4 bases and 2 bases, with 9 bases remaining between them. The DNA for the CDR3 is TGTGCCAGCAGCTACTGGGGGGCCTACGAGCAGTACTTC. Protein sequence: CASSYWGAYEQYF. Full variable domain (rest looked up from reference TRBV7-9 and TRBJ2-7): DTGVSQNPRHKITKRGQNVTFRCDPISEHNRLYWYRQTLGQGPEFLTYFQNEAQLEKSRLLSDRFSAERPKGSFSTLEIQRTEQGDSAMYLCASSYWGAYEQYFGPGTRLTVT.

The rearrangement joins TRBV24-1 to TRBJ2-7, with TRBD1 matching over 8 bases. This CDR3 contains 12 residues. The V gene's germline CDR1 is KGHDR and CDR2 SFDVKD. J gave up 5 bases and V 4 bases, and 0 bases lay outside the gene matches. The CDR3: CATSEDRDEQYF. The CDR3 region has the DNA TGTGCCACCAGTGAGGACAGGGACGAGCAGTACTTC.

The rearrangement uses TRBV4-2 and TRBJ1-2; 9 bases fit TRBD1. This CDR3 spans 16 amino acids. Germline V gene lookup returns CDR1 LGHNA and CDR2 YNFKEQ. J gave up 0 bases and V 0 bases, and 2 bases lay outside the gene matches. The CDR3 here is CASSQDTGGANYGYTF. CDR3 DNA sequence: TGTGCCAGCAGCCAAGATACAGGGGGCGCTAACTATGGCTACACCTTC.

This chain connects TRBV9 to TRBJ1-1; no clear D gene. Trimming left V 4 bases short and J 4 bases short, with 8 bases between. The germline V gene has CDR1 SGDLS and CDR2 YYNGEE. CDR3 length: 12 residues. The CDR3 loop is CASSFVSTEAFF. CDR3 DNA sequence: TGTGCCAGCAGCTTTGTCAGCACTGAAGCTTTCTTT.

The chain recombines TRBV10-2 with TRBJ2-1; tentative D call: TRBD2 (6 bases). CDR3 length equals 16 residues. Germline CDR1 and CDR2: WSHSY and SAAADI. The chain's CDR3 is CPLCPVQPAGNNEQFF. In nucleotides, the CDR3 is TGCCCCCTTTGTCCTGTTCAACCCGCGGGGAACAATGAGCAGTTCTTC.

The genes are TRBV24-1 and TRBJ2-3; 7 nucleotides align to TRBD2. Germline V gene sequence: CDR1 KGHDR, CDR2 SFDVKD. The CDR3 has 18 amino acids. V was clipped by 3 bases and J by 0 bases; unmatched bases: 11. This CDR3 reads CATSDIGPSGTSTDTQYF. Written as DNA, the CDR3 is TGTGCCACCAGTGATATAGGGCCTAGCGGAACTAGCACAGATACGCAGTATTTT.

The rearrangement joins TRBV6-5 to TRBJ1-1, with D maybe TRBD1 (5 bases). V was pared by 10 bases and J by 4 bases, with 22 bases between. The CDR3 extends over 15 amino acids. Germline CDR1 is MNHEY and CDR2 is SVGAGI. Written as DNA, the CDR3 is TGTGCCATCTACGGTGGCAGGGCCGGATTCACTGAAGCTTTCTTT. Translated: CAIYGGRAGFTEAFF.